The present TCR beta chain was sequenced within a study of blood T cell repertoires in COVID-19. Overall study context: Whether acute or convalescent, the COVID-19 samples came from the United States, Italy and Spain. The cDNA or gDNA used as material had been derived from T cells, B-cell-depleted T cells, or PBMCs.

Authors' analysis steps: Cell counts per sample came from amplifying reference gene primers. Clones were sequenced by immunoSEQ multiplex PCR, and TCRdb holds only the in-frame ones, with some missing. That table is the source of V, J and clone size, and D and trimming were worked out from the DNA. The data hold roughly 100,000 clones, with around 86% observed a single time. This CDR3 is built from 13 residues. Germline CDR1 and CDR2: SNHLY and FYNNEI. The V end was cut by 4 bases, the J end by 3 bases, with 9 bases between. Sequenced input: peripheral blood. This rearrangement joins TRBV2 to TRBJ1-2; D possibly corresponds to TRBD1 (6 bases). The receptor was isolated from a man in his fifties or sixties with acute or convalescent COVID-19. In DNA form, the CDR3 reads TGTGCCAGCAGTGGGGCAGGGGACTATGGCTACACCTTC. The encoded protein is CASSGAGDYGYTF.